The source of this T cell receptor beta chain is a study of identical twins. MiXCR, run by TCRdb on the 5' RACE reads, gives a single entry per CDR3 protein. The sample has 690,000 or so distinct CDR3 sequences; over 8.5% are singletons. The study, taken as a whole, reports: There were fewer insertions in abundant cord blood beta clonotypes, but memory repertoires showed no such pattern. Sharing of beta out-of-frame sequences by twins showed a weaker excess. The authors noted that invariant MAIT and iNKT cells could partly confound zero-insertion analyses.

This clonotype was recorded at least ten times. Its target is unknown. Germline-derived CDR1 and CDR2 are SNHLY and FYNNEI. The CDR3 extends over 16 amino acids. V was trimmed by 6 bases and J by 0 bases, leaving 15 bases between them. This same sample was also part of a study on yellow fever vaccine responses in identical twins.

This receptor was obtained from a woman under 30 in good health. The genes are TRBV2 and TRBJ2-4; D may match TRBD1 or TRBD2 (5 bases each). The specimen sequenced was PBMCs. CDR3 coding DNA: TGTGCCAGCAGCCGGGACGCCATATTAGCCAAAAACATTCAGTACTTC. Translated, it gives CASSRDAILAKNIQYF.